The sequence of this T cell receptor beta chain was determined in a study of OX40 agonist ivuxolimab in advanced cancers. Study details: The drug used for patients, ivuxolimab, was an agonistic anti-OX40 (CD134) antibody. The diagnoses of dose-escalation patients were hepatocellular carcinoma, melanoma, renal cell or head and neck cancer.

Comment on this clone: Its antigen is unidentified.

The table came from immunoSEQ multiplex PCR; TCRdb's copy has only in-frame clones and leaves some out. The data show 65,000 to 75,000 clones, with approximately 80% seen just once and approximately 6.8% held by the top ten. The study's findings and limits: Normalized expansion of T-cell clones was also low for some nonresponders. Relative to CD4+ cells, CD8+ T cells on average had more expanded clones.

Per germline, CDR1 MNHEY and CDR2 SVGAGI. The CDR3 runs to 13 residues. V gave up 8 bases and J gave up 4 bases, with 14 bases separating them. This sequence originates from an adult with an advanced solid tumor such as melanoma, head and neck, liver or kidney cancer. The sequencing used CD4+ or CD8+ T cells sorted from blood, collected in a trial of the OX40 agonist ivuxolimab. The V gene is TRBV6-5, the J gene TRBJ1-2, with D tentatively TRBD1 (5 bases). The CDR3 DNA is TGTGCCAGCTCTCCGGGACGGGCCTATGGCTACACCTTC. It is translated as CASSPGRAYGYTF.